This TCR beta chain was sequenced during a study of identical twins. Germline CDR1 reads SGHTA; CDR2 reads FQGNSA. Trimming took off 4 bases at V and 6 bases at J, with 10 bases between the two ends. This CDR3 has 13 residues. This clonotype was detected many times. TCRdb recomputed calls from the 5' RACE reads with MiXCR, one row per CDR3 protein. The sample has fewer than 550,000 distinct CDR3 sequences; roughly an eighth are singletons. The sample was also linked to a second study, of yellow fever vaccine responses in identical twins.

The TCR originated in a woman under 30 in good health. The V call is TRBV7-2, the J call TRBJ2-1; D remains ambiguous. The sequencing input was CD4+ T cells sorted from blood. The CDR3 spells CASSSRLGNEQFF. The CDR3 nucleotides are TGTGCCAGCAGCTCCCGGCTAGGCAATGAGCAGTTCTTC.